Sequencing of this T cell receptor beta chain was carried out in a study of cytomegalovirus exposure and HLA in healthy donors. Notes on the study in general: Later on, an analysis tied 15,000 to 20,000 TCR beta sequences to HLA alleles at 0.05 false discovery rate.

In regard to this clone: Antigen unknown.

This CDR3 comprises 15 residues. Germline V gives CDR1 MNHEY, CDR2 SVGAGI. The J segment lost 6 bases and the V segment lost 5 bases, leaving 10 bases of the junction unmatched. The PCR was carried out with 60 Vbeta primers and 13 Jbeta primers. Only in-frame clones appear in the TCRdb table, and some are missing; sequencing was by immunoSEQ multiplex PCR. Of more than 95,000 clones listed, less than 80% were seen once; the top ten hold under 1.5%. The sequenced material came from PBMCs. This TCR was sampled from a man aged 25 to 40 in good health and CMV-seronegative. V usage is TRBV6-5 and J usage is TRBJ1-5, with 7 bases identical to TRBD1. In nucleotides, the CDR3 is TGTGCCAGCAGTCGACGACAGGGCCTGATTCAGCCCCAGCATTTT. This gives the protein CASSRRQGLIQPQHF.